This TCR beta chain came from a study of monozygotic twins with inflammatory bowel disease. UMIs with a 6-nucleotide sample barcode were added by template switching. TCRdb re-called the 5' RACE reads, yielding one record per CDR3 amino acid sequence without DNA. The table for this sample gives 330,000 or so distinct CDR3 sequences. Germline CDR1 reads MDHEN; CDR2 reads SYDVKM. The CDR3 is 14 amino acids. The genes are TRBV28 and TRBJ2-7; lacking DNA, the TRBD1 call made by TCRdb goes unchecked. This TCR derives from a human donor with ulcerative colitis or Crohn's disease, or a healthy co-twin of an affected twin (not recorded which). The sample comprised blood. The CDR3: CASSPRSPDYEQYF.